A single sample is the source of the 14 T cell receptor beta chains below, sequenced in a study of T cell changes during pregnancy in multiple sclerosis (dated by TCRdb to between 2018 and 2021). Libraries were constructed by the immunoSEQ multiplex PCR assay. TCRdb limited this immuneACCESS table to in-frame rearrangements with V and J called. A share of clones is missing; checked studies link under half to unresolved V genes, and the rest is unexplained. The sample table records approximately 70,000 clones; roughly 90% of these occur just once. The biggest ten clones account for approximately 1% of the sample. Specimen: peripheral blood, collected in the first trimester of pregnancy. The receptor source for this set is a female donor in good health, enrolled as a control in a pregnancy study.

Here the CDR3 reads CASSSLDGTYEQYF. Here the CDR3 DNA reads TGTGCCAGCAGCTCACTAGACGGGACCTACGAGCAGTACTTC. This rearrangement joins TRBV7-6 to TRBJ2-7, with a possible D match to TRBD2 (5 bases). Germline V CDR1 and CDR2: SGHVS, FNYEAQ. This CDR3 is 14 amino acids long. V was shortened by 4 bases and J by 2 bases, with 12 bases between the two germline ends.

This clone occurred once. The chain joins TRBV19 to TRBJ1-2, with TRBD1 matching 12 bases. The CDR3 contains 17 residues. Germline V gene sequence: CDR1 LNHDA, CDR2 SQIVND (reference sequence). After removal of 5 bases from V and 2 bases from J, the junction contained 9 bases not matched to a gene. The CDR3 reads CASSVLRDRGPNYGYTF. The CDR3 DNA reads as TGTGCCAGTAGTGTCCTTCGGGACAGGGGGCCAAACTATGGCTACACCTTC. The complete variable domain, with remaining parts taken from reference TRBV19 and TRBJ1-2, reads DGGITQSPKYLFRKEGQNVTLSCEQNLNHDAMYWYRQDPGQGLRLIYYSQIVNDFQKGDIAEGYSVSREKKESFPLTVTSAQKNPTAFYLCASSVLRDRGPNYGYTFGSGTRLTVV.

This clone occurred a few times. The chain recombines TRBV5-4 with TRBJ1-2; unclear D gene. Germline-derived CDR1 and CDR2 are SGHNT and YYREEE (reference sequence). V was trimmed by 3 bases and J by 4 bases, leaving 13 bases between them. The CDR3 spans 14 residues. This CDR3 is CASSSRRIGYGYTF. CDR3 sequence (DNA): TGTGCCAGCAGCTCAAGGCGGATCGGCTATGGCTACACCTTC.

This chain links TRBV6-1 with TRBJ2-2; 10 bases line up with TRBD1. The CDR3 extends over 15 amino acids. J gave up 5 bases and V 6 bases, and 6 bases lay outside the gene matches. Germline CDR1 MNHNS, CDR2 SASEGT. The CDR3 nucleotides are TGTGCCAGCAGAACCGGGACAGGGGTGACCGGGGAGCTGTTTTTT. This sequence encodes CASRTGTGVTGELFF.

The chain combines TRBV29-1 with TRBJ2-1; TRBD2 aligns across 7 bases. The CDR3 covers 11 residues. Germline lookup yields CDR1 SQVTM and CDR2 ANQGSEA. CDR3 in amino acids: CIGGDSYEQFF. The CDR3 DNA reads TGCATTGGGGGGGATTCCTATGAGCAGTTCTTC.

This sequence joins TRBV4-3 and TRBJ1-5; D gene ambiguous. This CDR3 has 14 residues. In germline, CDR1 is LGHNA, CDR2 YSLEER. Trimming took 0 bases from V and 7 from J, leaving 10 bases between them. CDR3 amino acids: CASSQDQSMQPQHF. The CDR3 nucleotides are TGCGCCAGCAGCCAAGATCAGTCCATGCAGCCCCAGCATTTT.

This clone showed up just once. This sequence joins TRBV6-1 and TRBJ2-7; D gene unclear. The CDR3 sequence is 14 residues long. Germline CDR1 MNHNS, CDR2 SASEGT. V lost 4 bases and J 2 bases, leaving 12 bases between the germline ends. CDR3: CASSVGPTTYEQYF. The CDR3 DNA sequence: TGTGCCAGCAGTGTGGGTCCCACTACCTACGAGCAGTACTTC.

This CDR3 is CASKPGQEAGELFF. CDR3 DNA: TGTGCCAGTAAACCGGGACAGGAGGCCGGGGAGCTGTTTTTT. The chain uses TRBV19 and TRBJ2-2; TRBD1 matches 8 bases. CDR3 length: 14 residues. CDR1 and CDR2 from the germline V gene are LNHDA and SQIVND (reference sequence). The V gene end was trimmed by 7 bases and the J gene end by 6 bases; junction bases not matched to a gene: 7.

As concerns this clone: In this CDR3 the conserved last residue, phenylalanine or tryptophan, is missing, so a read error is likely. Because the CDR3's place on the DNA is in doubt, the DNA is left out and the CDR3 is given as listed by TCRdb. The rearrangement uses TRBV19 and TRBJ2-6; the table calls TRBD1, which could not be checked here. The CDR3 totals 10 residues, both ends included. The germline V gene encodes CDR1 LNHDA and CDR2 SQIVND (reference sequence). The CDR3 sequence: CASSTGGQLG.

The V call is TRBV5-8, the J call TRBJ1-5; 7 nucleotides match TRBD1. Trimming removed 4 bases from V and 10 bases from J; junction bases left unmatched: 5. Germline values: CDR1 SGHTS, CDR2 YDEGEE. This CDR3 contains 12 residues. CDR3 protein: CASSPGGLPQHF. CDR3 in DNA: TGTGCCAGCAGCCCAGGGGGTCTACCCCAGCATTTT.

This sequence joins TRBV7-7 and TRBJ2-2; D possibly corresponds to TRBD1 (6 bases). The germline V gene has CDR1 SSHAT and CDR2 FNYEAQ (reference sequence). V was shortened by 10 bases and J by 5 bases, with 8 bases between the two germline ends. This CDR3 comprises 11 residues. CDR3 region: CATGTTGELFF. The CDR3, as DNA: TGTGCCACTGGGACAACCGGGGAGCTGTTTTTT.

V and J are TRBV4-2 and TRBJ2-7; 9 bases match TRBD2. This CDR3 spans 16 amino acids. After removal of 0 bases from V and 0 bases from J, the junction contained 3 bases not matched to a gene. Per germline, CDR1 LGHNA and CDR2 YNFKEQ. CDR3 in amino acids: CASSQEASGVSYEQYF. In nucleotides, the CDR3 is TGTGCCAGCAGCCAAGAGGCTAGCGGGGTCTCCTACGAGCAGTACTTC.

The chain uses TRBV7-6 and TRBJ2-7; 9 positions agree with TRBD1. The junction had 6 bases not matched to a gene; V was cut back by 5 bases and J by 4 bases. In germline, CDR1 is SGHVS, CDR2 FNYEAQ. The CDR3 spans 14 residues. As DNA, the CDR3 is TGTGCCAGCAGCCCGACAGGGGGTTTGTACGAGCAGTACTTC. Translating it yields CASSPTGGLYEQYF.

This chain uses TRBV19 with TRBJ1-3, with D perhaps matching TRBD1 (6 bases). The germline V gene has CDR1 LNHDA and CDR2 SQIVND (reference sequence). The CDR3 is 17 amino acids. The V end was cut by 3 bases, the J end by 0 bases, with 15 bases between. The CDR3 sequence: CASSIRGTRVSGNTIYF. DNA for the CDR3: TGTGCCAGTAGTATTCGAGGGACAAGGGTCTCTGGAAACACCATATATTTT.